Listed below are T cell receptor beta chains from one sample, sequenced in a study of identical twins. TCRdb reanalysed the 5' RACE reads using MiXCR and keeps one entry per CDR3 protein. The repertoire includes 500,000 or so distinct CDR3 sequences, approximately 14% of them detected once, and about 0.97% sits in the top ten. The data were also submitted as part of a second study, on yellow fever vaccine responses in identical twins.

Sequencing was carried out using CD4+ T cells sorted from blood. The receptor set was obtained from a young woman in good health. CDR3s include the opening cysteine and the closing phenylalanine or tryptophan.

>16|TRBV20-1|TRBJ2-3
CSASGARGTSTDTQYF
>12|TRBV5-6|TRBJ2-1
CASSLARYEQFF
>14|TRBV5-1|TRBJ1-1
CASSQRQVNTEAFF
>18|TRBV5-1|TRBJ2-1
CASSLAAAGMVRNNEQFF
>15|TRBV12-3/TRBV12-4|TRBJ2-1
CASSPRTGYYNEQFF
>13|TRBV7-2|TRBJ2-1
CASSWGGAGEQFF
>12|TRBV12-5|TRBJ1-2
CASGLDTIDYTF
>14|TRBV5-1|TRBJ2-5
CASSFRTGEETQYF
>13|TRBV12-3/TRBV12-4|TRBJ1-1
CASTARGNTEAFF
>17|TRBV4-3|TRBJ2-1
CASSQDPSGRSYNEQFF
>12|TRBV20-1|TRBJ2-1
CSARNRGDEQFF
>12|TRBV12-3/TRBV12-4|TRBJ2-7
CASTKADRAQYF
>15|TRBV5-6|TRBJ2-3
CASSLGQKITDTQYF
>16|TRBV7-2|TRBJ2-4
CASSLAPLVGKNIQYF
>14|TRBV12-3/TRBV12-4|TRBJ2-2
CASSPREAAGELFF
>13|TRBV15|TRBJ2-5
CATSRGHLETQYF
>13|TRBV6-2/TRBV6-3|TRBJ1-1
CASSYASATEAFF
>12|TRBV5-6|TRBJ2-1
CASSYPGNEQFF
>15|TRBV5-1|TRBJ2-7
CASSLGLAGYYEQYF
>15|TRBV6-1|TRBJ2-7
CASRVGLAGGYEQYF
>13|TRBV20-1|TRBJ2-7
CSVRGLAGDEQYF
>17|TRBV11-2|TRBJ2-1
CASSLVGSAGGSQEQFF
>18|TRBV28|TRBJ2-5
CASTLMGLAGGRQETQYF
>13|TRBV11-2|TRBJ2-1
CASSGSEYNEQFF
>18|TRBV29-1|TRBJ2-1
CSVEAPGTSGSSYNEQFF
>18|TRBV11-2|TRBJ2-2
CASSSSLAGGPFVGELFF
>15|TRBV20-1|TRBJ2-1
CSALPDRVSYNEQFF
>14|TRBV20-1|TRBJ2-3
CSARTSGLADTQYF
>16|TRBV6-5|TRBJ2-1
CASSYSGTGGLNEQFF
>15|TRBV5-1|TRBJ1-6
CASSLATAPNSPLHF
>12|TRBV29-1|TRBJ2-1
CSVQTRYNEQFF
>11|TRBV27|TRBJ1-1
CASIDRTEAFF
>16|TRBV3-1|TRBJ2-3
CASSQASGGAVDTQYF
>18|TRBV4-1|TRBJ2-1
CASSQVNLIAGGYNEQFF
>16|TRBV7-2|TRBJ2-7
CASSSRAGQGHYEQYF
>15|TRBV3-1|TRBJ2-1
CASSQGGRGVNEQFF
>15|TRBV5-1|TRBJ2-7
CASSPGLAGAYEQYF
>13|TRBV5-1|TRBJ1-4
CASRRATNEKLFF
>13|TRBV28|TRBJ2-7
CASSVTGGGEQYF
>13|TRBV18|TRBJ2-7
CASSSGTGNEQYF
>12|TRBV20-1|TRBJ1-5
CSALDSRQPQHF
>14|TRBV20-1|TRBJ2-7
CSAREGQGGYEQYF
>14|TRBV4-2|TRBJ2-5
CASSQDLGRETQYF
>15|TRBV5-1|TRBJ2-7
CASSLVASGTYEQYF
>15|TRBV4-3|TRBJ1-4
CASSPRGQANEKLFF
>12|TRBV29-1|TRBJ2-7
CSVRRGTYEQYF
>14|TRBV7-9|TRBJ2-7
CASSAQQGGYEQYF
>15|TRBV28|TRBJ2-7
CASNLRDGRSYEQYF
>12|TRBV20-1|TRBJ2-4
CSATNGQDFQYF
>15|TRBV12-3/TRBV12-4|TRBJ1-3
CASEPSPRGRNTIYF
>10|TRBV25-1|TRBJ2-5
CASMSGTQYF
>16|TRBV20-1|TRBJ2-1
CSARRPGLAGRNEQFF
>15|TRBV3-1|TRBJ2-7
CASSQGGMMPAEQYF
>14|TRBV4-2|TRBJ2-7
CASSQGQGAYEQYF
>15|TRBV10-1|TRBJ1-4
CASNTGTGFDEKLFF
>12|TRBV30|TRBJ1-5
CAWSGHNQPQHF
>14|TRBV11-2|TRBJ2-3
CASSPPGARDTQYF
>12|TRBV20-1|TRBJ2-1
CSARGRNNEQFF
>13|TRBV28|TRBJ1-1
CATTGGRDTEAFF